This T cell receptor beta chain was captured by sequencing in a study of CD8+CD57+ T cells in acquired aplastic anemia. Study in general: Mean DNA quantity obtained from sorted CD4+ and CD8+ cells was about 3.2 ug.

Those patients picked for sequencing had displayed CD8+CD57+ cell expansion on flow cytometry. All participating patients were living with severe acquired aplastic anemia. The V end lost 5 bases, the J end lost 8 bases, and 12 bases lay between the germline ends. Looked up from germline, CDR1 is DFQATT and CDR2 is SNEGSKA (reference sequence). This CDR3 is built from 11 residues. Study results and limitations: Roughly 28 was the count of CD8+ CDR3 sequences that patients shared with controls.

In regard to this clonotype: Its target is unknown.

Both TCR beta VDJ combination and CDR3 sequence profiling were carried out. Genomic DNA was the template for this profiling. Using its own MiXCR run on the reads, TCRdb lists one record per CDR3 protein. The sample lists under 250,000 distinct CDR3 sequences; approximately 60% were seen once. What was sequenced was sorted CD4+, CD8+, or CD8+CD57+ T cells (not recorded which) from PBMCs. The rearrangement joins TRBV20-1 to TRBJ1-2; no clear D. The receptor was isolated from a human donor with aplastic anemia. The CDR3, as DNA: TGCAGTGCTTGGGCAGGTGTAGGCTACACCTTC. It encodes CSAWAGVGYTF.